One and the same sample provided the 14 T cell receptor beta chains below, sequenced in a study of T cells in localized non-small cell lung cancer. The assay was immunoSEQ multiplex PCR, and TCRdb's table has in-frame clones only and misses some. The top ten hold around 5.3% of the sample, which has 25,000 to 35,000 clones, roughly 84% seen once. The sequencing here drew on peripheral blood mononuclear cells, taken before any cancer treatment. The receptors here all came from a man aged 40-75 years with stage III lung adenocarcinoma.

This sequence joins TRBV6-6 and TRBJ2-7, with 9 bases fitting TRBD2. The length of the CDR3 is 13 residues. Germline lookup yields CDR1 MNHNY and CDR2 SVGAGI (reference sequence). The trim removed 7 bases at V and 3 bases at J, leaving 4 bases unmatched. The CDR3 region is CASKPSGDYEQYV. Written as DNA, the CDR3 is TGTGCCAGCAAGCCTAGCGGGGACTACGAGCAGTACGTC.

This chain uses TRBV5-6 with TRBJ2-1; TRBD2 agrees at 7 bases. Germline assignment: CDR1 SGHDT and CDR2 YYEEEE. The CDR3 runs to 14 residues. V was clipped by 6 bases and J by 0 bases; unmatched bases: 3. The CDR3 region has the DNA TGTGCCAGCAACCGCGGGAGCTCCTACAATGAGCAGTTCTTC. Protein: CASNRGSSYNEQFF.

The gene calls are TRBV5-1 and TRBJ2-5, with 7 bases that match TRBD2. V gave up 2 bases and J gave up 5 bases; unmatched junction bases: 9. This CDR3 comprises 15 residues. Germline assignment: CDR1 SGHRS and CDR2 YFSETQ. In DNA, the CDR3 is TGCGCCAGCAGCTTAGGCGGGAGAGGCCACGAGACCCAGTACTTC. It translates to CASSLGGRGHETQYF.

This clone was seen more than once but under ten times. The gene calls are TRBV4-1 and TRBJ2-5, with D possibly TRBD1 on 6 matching bases. Germline-derived CDR1 and CDR2 are MGHRA and YSYEKL. V dropped 3 bases and J dropped 1 base, with 15 bases sitting between them. The CDR3 totals 16 residues. CDR3 coding DNA: TGCGCCAGCAGCCAGACACAGGGAGTTGGCCAAGAGACCCAGTACTTC. Translating it yields CASSQTQGVGQETQYF.

The V and J genes are TRBV5-4 and TRBJ1-2; maybe TRBD1 (5 bases). This CDR3 comprises 13 residues. The germline V gene has CDR1 SGHNT and CDR2 YYREEE (reference sequence). The V end was cut by 0 bases, the J end by 6 bases, with 9 bases between. CDR3 DNA sequence: TGTGCCAGCAGCTTGGGGGGACTGGATGGCTACACCTTC. Translating it yields CASSLGGLDGYTF. Combining the CDR3 with reference TRBV5-4 and TRBJ1-2 gives the whole variable domain ETGVTQSPTHLIKTRGQQVTLRCSSQSGHNTVSWYQQALGQGPQFIFQYYREEENGRGNFPPRFSGLQFPNYSSELNVNALELDDSALYLCASSLGGLDGYTFGSGTRLTVV.

The J gene is TRBJ1-1, the V gene TRBV18; D ambiguous. There are 14 residues in the CDR3. V was cut by 3 bases and J by 1 base, with 9 bases left in between. Germline CDR1 KGHSH, CDR2 LQKENI. The CDR3 DNA is TGTGCCAGCTCACCCCGGGCTGAGAACACTGAAGCTTTCTTT. Its translation: CASSPRAENTEAFF. The entire variable domain, with the rest obtained from reference TRBV18 and TRBJ1-1, is as follows: NAGVMQNPRHLVRRRGQEARLRCSPMKGHSHVYWYRQLPEEGLKFMVYLQKENIIDESGMPKERFSAEFPKEGPSILRIQQVVRGDSAAYFCASSPRAENTEAFFGQGTRLTVV.

V usage is TRBV5-1 and J usage is TRBJ2-5; 9 bases fit TRBD2. CDR1 and CDR2 from the germline V gene are SGHRS and YFSETQ. CDR3 length: 15 residues. With 7 bases clipped from V and 5 bases from J, the junction kept 12 bases outside the gene matches. The CDR3 sequence is CASRSGLAMGETQYF. The CDR3 DNA reads as TGCGCCAGCCGCTCGGGACTAGCCATGGGGGAGACCCAGTACTTC.

V is TRBV29-1 and J is TRBJ1-6; D is possibly TRBD1 (6 bases). Trimming took 6 bases from V and 8 from J, leaving 14 bases between them. The CDR3 contains 13 residues. Germline V gene data show CDR1 as SQVTM and CDR2 as ANQGSEA. The CDR3, as DNA: TGCAGCGTCGCCGCGGACAGATATTCACCCCTCCACTTT. Protein: CSVAADRYSPLHF.

A note on this clone: In the same sample, other DNA sequences code for this CDR3. The V call is TRBV14, the J call TRBJ2-5, with 12 bases that match TRBD2. The germline gives CDR1 SGHDN, CDR2 FVKESK. CDR3 size: 18 residues. The V and J ends lost 1 base and 5 bases, in that order; junction bases with no gene match: 11. CDR3 residues: CASSQGRLAGGRGETQYF. For the CDR3, the DNA is TGTGCCAGCAGCCAAGGAAGGCTAGCGGGGGGGCGTGGTGAGACCCAGTACTTC.

In DNA form, the CDR3 reads TGTGCCATCGCTCGGGACAGGGAGGATGGCTACACCTTC. Encoded protein: CAIARDREDGYTF. The chain joins TRBV10-3 to TRBJ1-2, with TRBD1 identical over 9 bases. The V gene end was trimmed by 8 bases and the J gene end by 6 bases; junction bases not matched to a gene: 7. The CDR3 has 13 residues. In germline, CDR1 is ENHRY, CDR2 SYGVKD.

The rearrangement links TRBV5-8 to TRBJ2-5, with D possibly called TRBD1 or TRBD2 (6 bases each). Germline CDR1 SGHTS, CDR2 YDEGEE. CDR3 length: 15 residues. With 7 bases removed from V and 5 bases from J, the gap between germline ends came to 21 bases. The CDR3 loop reads CASSSPAWRGETQYF. DNA for the CDR3: TGTGCCAGCTCCTCCCCGGCCTGGAGGGGGGAGACCCAGTACTTC.

The J gene is TRBJ2-5, the V gene TRBV29-1; D unresolved. V was clipped by 4 bases and J by 5 bases, with 14 bases between them. Germline CDR1 is SQVTM and CDR2 is ANQGSEA. This CDR3 is built from 13 residues. The CDR3 here is CSVGTLGRETQYF. The CDR3 DNA sequence: TGCAGCGTTGGTACCTTAGGGCGGGAGACCCAGTACTTC.

This sequence joins TRBV25-1 and TRBJ2-7; perhaps TRBD2 as D (5 bases). Between the trimmed V and J ends, which lost 8 bases and 4 bases, there was a span of 9 bases. CDR1 and CDR2 (germline): MGHDK, SYGVNS. The CDR3 contains 11 residues. The CDR3 is CASGGGYEQYF. The CDR3 DNA is TGTGCCAGCGGAGGAGGATACGAGCAGTACTTC.

The V and J genes are TRBV27 and TRBJ1-5; 7 nucleotides align to TRBD1. The CDR3 spans 15 residues. Per the germline V gene, CDR1 is MNHEY and CDR2 is SMNVEV (reference sequence). V gave up 4 bases and J gave up 2 bases; unmatched junction bases: 5. This CDR3 is CASSYRGYGNQPQHF. The CDR3 DNA reads as TGTGCCAGCAGTTACAGGGGTTATGGCAATCAGCCCCAGCATTTT.